Below, one T cell receptor (beta chain) is given with its context. Its cognate antigen is unknown. This record belongs to a study of Ad26.COV2.S vaccination and SARS-CoV-2 variants. Study background: Sample donor was a member of the COV1001 Ad26.COV2.S trial arm. General study points: Analytic work on TCR breadth and depth might have understated the full extent of total T cell responses. Vaccine recipients had higher spike-specific TCR breadth than placebo recipients. Spike-specific CD8+ and CD4+ T cell responses reportedly showed substantial breadth after vaccination.

Treatment denoted: over 15 received Ad26.COV2.S at low or high dose, single or two shots; about 5 received placebo; per-sample allocation not given. Sampling happened 63 days after the first vaccine or placebo injection. Trimming left V 0 bases short and J 4 bases short, with 12 bases between. The CDR3 consists of 15 residues. Germline CDR1 is SGHTS and CDR2 is YDEGEE. The assay was immunoSEQ multiplex PCR, and TCRdb's table has in-frame clones only and misses some. The sample holds about 680,000 clones, 80% to 90% seen once. The input for sequencing was peripheral blood, taken in a trial of Ad26.COV2.S vaccine versus placebo. This TCR was sampled from a person between 18 and 65 years old who received the Ad26.COV2.S COVID-19 vaccine or a placebo. This chain uses TRBV5-8 with TRBJ2-3, with D unclear. The CDR3 reads CASSLVVWGSDTQYF. The CDR3, as DNA: TGTGCCAGCAGCTTGGTGGTTTGGGGATCAGATACGCAGTATTTT.